Listed here are 6 T cell receptor beta chains from one sample, sequenced in a study of blood T cell repertoires in COVID-19. Data came from immunoSEQ multiplex PCR; TCRdb stores just in-frame clones and leaves some out. The repertoire holds 400,000 or so clones, with around 87% as singletons. Sequencing was performed on PBMCs or T cells enriched from blood (not recorded which). These TCRs come from a young man who had recovered from COVID-19.

The V gene is TRBV11-2, the J gene TRBJ2-3; 7 bases line up with TRBD1. Germline V gene data show CDR1 as SGHAT and CDR2 as FQNNGV. The CDR3 covers 18 residues. Trimming removed 2 bases from V and 1 base from J; junction bases left unmatched: 12. DNA of the CDR3: TGTGCCAGCAGCTTAAGAGGGGGCCGGGTAAAGGGCACAGATACGCAGTATTTT. Its protein is CASSLRGGRVKGTDTQYF. The full variable domain, rest sourced from reference TRBV11-2 and TRBJ2-3, is EAGVAQSPRYKIIEKRQSVAFWCNPISGHATLYWYQQILGQGPKLLIQFQNNGVVDDSQLPKDRFSAERLKGVDSTLKIQPAKLEDSAVYLCASSLRGGRVKGTDTQYFGPGTRLTVL.

The J gene is TRBJ2-1, the V gene TRBV11-1, with 7 nucleotides matching TRBD1. The CDR3 consists of 13 residues. CDR1 SGHAT and CDR2 FQDESV come from the germline V gene (reference sequence). V gave up 9 bases and J gave up 2 bases; unmatched junction bases: 4. The CDR3, as DNA: TGTGCCAGTGAAGGGGGCACCTACAATGAGCAGTTCTTC. Protein product: CASEGGTYNEQFF.

The V call is TRBV30, the J call TRBJ2-3, with D unclear. V was pared by 2 bases and J by 3 bases, with 3 bases between. The V gene's germline CDR1 is GTSNPN and CDR2 SVGIG (reference sequence). This CDR3 is built from 11 residues. CDR3 bases: TGTGCCTGGAGTCTGACAGATACGCAGTATTTT. Translating gives CAWSLTDTQYF.

The chain carries TRBV27 and TRBJ2-3; D is undetermined. The germline V gene encodes CDR1 MNHEY and CDR2 SMNVEV (reference sequence). CDR3 length: 14 amino acids. Trimming cost V 3 bases and J 4 bases, with 11 bases left between them. The chain's CDR3 is CASSFRSTADTQYF. CDR3 nucleotide sequence: TGTGCCAGCAGTTTCCGGAGTACTGCAGATACGCAGTATTTT.

This clone is a singleton in its sample. Distinct nucleotide sequences in the sample also encode this CDR3. The V call is TRBV12-3 or TRBV12-4, the J call TRBJ1-1; 8 bases map to TRBD1. The CDR3 runs to 12 residues. After removal of 5 bases from V and 6 bases from J, the junction contained 2 bases not matched to a gene. CDR3 coding DNA: TGTGCCAGCAGTCCACAGGGGGCTGAAGCTTTCTTT. Its protein is CASSPQGAEAFF.

Details on this clone: This sample also contains other DNA sequences that code for the same CDR3. The chain uses TRBV7-2 and TRBJ1-4, with TRBD1 identical over 11 bases. This CDR3 has 15 amino acids. The V gene end was trimmed by 1 base and the J gene end by 8 bases; junction bases not matched to a gene: 3. In germline, CDR1 is SGHTA, CDR2 FQGNSA. In DNA form, the CDR3 reads TGTGCCAGCAGCTTAGGGACAGGGGGCTACGAAAAACTGTTTTTT. This encodes CASSLGTGGYEKLFF.